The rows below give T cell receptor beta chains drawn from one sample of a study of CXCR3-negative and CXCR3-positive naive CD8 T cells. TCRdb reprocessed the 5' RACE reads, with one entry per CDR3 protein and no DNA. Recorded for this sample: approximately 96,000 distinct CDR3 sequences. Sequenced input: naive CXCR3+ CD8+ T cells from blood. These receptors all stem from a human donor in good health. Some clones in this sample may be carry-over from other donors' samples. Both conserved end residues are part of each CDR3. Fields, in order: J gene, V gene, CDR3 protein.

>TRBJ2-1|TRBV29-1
CSAGQGDYNEQFF
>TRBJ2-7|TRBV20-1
CSARGNVDYEQYF
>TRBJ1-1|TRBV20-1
CSARDWYEGEHTEAFF
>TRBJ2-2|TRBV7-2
CASSPGLAGVNTGELSF
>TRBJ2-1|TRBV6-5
CASSYSRRGGTPLQFF
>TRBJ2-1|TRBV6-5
CASWGGLAGYNEQFF
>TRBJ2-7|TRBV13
CASSYWTGEGEQYF
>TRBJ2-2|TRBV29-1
CSAGLGADTGELFF
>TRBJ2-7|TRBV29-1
CSVEVGGGEQYF
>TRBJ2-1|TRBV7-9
CASSLARTSPSDEQSF
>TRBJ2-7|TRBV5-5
CASSSLGSEVYKQYF
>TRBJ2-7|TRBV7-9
CASSFSERHPYEQYF
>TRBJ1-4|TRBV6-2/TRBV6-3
CATGGTEKLFF
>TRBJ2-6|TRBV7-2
CASSSLTNVLTF
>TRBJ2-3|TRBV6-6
CASSEQRGGSTDTQYF
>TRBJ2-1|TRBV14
CASSQDPRLAYNEQFF
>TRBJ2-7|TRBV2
CASSDSTGPIYEQYF
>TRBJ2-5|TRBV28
CASSLAGGEVGETQYF
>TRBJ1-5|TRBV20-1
CSARETGDWQPQHF
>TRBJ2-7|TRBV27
CASKGLPHEQYF
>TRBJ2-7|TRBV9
CASSVVGSAYEQYF
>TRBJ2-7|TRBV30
CAWNRDSSSYEQYF
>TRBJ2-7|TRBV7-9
CASSSPTPPYEQYF
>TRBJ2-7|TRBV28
CASRPNSAYEQYF
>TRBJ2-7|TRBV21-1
CASRPPTYEQYF
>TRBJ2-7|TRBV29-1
CSVAGTGGIYEQYF
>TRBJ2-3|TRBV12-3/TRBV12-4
CASSFLLTDTQYF
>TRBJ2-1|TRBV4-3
CASSQGLAGDYNEQFF
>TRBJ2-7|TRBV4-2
CASSQEEERLAYEQYF
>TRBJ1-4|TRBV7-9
CASSFWEKLFF
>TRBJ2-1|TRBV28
CASRGTGALSSYNEQFF
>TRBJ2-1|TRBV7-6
CASSEHPGVYNEQFF
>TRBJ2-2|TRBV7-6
CASSFKGELFF
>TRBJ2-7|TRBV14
CASSQAASNVSEQYF
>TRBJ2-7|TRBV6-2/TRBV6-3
CASSYGGWIYEQYF
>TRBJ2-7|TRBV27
CASSLSPGAHEQYF
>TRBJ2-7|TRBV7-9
CASSGTVNYEQYF
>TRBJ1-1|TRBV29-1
CSVGNRGGTEAFF
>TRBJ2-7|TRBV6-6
CASSEGLAHYEQYF
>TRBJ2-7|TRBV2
CASSVDRRSYEQYF
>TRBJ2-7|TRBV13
CASSSTGTSGGMSSYEQYF
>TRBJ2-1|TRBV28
CASSLRTSRWNEQFF
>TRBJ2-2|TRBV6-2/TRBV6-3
CASSPGNFGELFF
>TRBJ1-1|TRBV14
CASSLYDWNTEAFF
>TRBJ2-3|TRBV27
CASSYSGWSDTQYF
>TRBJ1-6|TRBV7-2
CASSPGQGYNSPLHF
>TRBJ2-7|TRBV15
CATSTGTGWYEQYF
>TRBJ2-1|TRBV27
CASSLGGGVNEQFF
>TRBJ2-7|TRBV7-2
CASSPTSGDYEQYF
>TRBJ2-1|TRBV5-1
CASSLFGSAGGHPNEQFF
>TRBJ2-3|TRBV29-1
CSGFGQGVGDTQYF
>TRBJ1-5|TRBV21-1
CASSKGDRPLNQPQHF
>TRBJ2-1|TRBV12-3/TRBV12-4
CASLPGGGSYNEQFF
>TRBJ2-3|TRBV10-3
CAISGGPPDTQYF